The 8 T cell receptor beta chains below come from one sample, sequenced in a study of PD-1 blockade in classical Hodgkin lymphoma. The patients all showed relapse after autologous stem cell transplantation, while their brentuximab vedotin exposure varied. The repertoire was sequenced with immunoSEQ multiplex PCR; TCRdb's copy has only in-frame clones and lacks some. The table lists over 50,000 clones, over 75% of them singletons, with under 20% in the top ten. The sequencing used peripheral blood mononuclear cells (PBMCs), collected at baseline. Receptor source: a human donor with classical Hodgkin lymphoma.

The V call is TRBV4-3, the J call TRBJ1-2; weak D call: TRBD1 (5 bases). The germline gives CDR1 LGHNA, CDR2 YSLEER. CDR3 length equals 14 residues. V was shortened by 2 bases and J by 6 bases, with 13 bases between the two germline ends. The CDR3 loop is CASSQRGAYNGYTF. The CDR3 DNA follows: TGCGCCAGCAGCCAAAGGGGAGCATATAATGGCTACACCTTC.

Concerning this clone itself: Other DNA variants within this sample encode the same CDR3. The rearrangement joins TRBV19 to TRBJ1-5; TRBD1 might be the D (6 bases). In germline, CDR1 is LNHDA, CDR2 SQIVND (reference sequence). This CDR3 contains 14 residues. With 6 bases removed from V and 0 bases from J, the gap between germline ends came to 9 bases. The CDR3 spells CASRGQYSNQPQHF. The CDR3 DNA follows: TGTGCCAGTAGAGGACAGTATAGCAATCAGCCCCAGCATTTT. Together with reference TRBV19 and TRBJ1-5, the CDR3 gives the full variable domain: DGGITQSPKYLFRKEGQNVTLSCEQNLNHDAMYWYRQDPGQGLRLIYYSQIVNDFQKGDIAEGYSVSREKKESFPLTVTSAQKNPTAFYLCASRGQYSNQPQHFGDGTRLSIL.

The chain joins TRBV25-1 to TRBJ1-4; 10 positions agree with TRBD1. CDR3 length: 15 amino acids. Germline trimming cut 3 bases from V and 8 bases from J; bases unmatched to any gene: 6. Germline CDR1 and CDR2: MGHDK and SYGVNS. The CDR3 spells CASSDSGTGVEKLFF. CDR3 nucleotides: TGTGCCAGCAGTGATTCCGGGACAGGGGTAGAAAAACTGTTTTTT.

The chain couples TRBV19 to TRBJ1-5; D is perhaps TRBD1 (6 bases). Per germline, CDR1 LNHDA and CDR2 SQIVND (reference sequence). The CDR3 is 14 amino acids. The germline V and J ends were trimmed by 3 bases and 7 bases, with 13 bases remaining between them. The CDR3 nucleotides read TGTGCCAGTAGTATGAGGACAGTTCACCAGCCCCAGCATTTT. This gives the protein CASSMRTVHQPQHF.

Here the CDR3 reads CASSSPPSGASFGDEQFF. CDR3 sequence (DNA): TGCGCCAGCAGCTCCCCTCCTAGCGGGGCTTCCTTCGGGGATGAGCAGTTCTTC. The chain links TRBV5-1 to TRBJ2-1, with 9 bases identical to TRBD2. This CDR3 is 18 amino acids long. V shed 3 bases and J 8 bases; nucleotides not matched to a gene: 18. Germline lookup yields CDR1 SGHRS and CDR2 YFSETQ.

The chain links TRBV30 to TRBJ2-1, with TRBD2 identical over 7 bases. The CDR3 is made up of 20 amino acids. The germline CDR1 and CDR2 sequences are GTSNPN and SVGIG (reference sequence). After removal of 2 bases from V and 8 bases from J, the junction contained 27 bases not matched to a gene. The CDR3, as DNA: TGTGCCTGGAGTCCGAATCTAGATTTTCTGGCGGGGGACCTCTGGGATGAGCAGTTCTTC. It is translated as CAWSPNLDFLAGDLWDEQFF.

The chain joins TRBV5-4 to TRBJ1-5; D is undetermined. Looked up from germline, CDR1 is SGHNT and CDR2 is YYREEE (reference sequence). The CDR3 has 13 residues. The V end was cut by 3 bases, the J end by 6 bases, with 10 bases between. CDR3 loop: CASSSHDGQPQHF. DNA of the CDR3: TGTGCCAGCAGCTCCCATGACGGTCAGCCCCAGCATTTT. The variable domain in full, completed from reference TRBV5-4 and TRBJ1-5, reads ETGVTQSPTHLIKTRGQQVTLRCSSQSGHNTVSWYQQALGQGPQFIFQYYREEENGRGNFPPRFSGLQFPNYSSELNVNALELDDSALYLCASSSHDGQPQHFGDGTRLSIL.

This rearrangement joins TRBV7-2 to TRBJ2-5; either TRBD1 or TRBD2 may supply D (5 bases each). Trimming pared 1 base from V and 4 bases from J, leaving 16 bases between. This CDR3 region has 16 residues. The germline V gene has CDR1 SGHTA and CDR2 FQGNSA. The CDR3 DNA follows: TGTGCCAGCAGCTTAGGTGGGACCTTAAGCCGAGAGACCCAGTACTTC. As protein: CASSLGGTLSRETQYF.